This T cell receptor (beta chain) appears in the sequencing data of a study of cytomegalovirus exposure and HLA in healthy donors. V was clipped by 0 bases and J by 1 base; unmatched bases: 7. Germline CDR1 SGHTA, CDR2 FQGNSA. The CDR3 has 18 residues. A note on this clone: Its antigen is not known.

The study's findings and limits: The study listed approximately 160 cytomegalovirus-associated TCR beta chains. In presence/absence analyses, roughly uniform sequencing depth across donors was assumed.

With 60 Vbeta and 13 Jbeta primers, the PCR was carried out. Here immunoSEQ multiplex PCR was the method, and the copy in TCRdb shows in-frame clones only, minus some. The repertoire holds roughly 110,000 clones, with about 75% as singletons. This TCR came from a male donor in good health and CMV-seropositive. The source material was PBMCs. The V call is TRBV7-2, the J call TRBJ2-5; 11 bases map to TRBD2. The CDR3 coding sequence is TGTGCCAGCAGCTTAGCGTCTAGCGGGGGGCTAATCCAAGAGACCCAGTACTTC. Translation: CASSLASSGGLIQETQYF.